The present T cell receptor beta chain was sequenced within a study of blood T cell repertoires in COVID-19. The wider study: PBMCs, B-cell-depleted T cells, or T cells were the source of the cDNA or gDNA that made up the material.

Germline V gene data show CDR1 as MNHEY and CDR2 as SVGAGI. Between the trimmed V and J ends, which lost 0 bases and 4 bases, there was a span of 4 bases. The CDR3 spans 13 residues. This clone has only one observation. During active infection, Seattle patients enrolled and were then monitored through disease. Original data processing: It was from reference gene primer amplification that nucleated cell counts were estimated. Sequencing used immunoSEQ multiplex PCR; TCRdb keeps in-frame clones, though not all of them. For V, J and clone size, that table is used; D and trimming come from the DNA. The repertoire holds about 290,000 clones, with roughly 86% as singletons.

The chain recombines TRBV6-5 with TRBJ1-3; D unclear. The source is a woman younger than 45 with COVID-19, enrolled during active disease. The specimen sequenced was peripheral blood. Here the CDR3 DNA reads TGTGCCAGCAGTTACTCGAGGGGAAACACCATATATTTT. It encodes CASSYSRGNTIYF.